This T cell receptor (beta chain) was documented in a study of T cell responses to AZD1222 COVID-19 vaccine. Findings of the study overall: Donor demographics were predominantly white British with a female majority; clonal diversity may be underestimated. Mapped onto spike, vaccine-associated CD4 TCRs spanned it and were dominant at 160-218 and 743-854. Spike-specific TCR breadth rose after two AZD1222 doses, and depth rose as well. Sampled repertoires all dated from after the peak T cell response.

The V gene's germline CDR1 is MNHEY and CDR2 SVGAGI. Trimming removed 7 bases from V and 1 base from J, with 11 bases in between. This CDR3 comprises 14 residues. Notes on this clone: What it binds is not known.

Sequencing was performed with immunoSEQ multiplex PCR; in TCRdb, only in-frame clones are kept and a portion is missing. Among about 110,000 clones, roughly nine tenths were seen once, and the ten largest hold about 5.2%. Sequences were derived from peripheral blood, sampled on day 0 of AZD1222 vaccination. J is TRBJ1-3 and V is TRBV6-5; D may be TRBD1 (5 bases). The receptor was isolated from an adult in good health. The CDR3 DNA sequence: TGTGCCAGCATTACTGGGACGTCTGGAAACACCATATATTTT. This codes for CASITGTSGNTIYF.